The 25 T cell receptor beta chains presented below share a single source sample, sequenced in a study of T cell clonality in common variable immunodeficiency. The table came from immunoSEQ multiplex PCR; TCRdb's copy has only in-frame clones and leaves some out. Recorded here are around 24,000 clones, none singletons. The antigens of these receptors remain unknown. General study results and limits: Reportedly, TCR beta sequences from common variable immunodeficiency showed fewer deletions and N-nucleotide insertions.

The sample consisted of peripheral blood mononuclear cells. The receptors here all came from a human donor with common variable immunodeficiency.

This clone was seen a handful of times. Read coverage stops 3 residues before the CDR3 terminus; the germline J gene supplies the remainder. This chain connects TRBV7-9 to TRBJ2-1; the D gene could be TRBD1 or TRBD2 (5 bases each). Per germline, CDR1 SEHNR and CDR2 FQNEAQ (reference sequence). V gave up 5 bases and J gave up 4 bases, with 15 bases separating them. The CDR3 spans 15 residues. The CDR3 protein is CASSREGRGYNEQFF. The covered CDR3 bases are TGTGCCAGCAGCCGCGAGGGGCGCGGATACAATGAG.

The table lists this clone with a few counts. The read is 3 residues too short to cover the CDR3 end, so that end is filled in from the germline J gene. Distinct nucleotide sequences in the sample also encode this CDR3. V is TRBV6-1 and J is TRBJ2-7; 12 bases match TRBD1. Germline V lookup: CDR1 MNHNS, CDR2 SASEGT. The CDR3 has 15 residues. V dropped 4 bases and J dropped 6; count of bases not matched to a gene: 7. CDR3 region: CASSVTGQGAFEQYF. Partial CDR3 DNA: TGTGCCAGCAGTGTAACGGGACAGGGGGCTTTCGAG.

Within the sample, this clone is medium-sized. The CDR3 end lies 3 residues beyond the end of the read and is filled in from the germline J gene. V and J are TRBV7-9 and TRBJ2-7; 8 bases are a match to TRBD1. V trimming: 6 bases; J trimming: 3 bases; junction bases outside the gene matches: 7. The CDR3 length is 14 residues. CDR1 is SEHNR, CDR2 FQNEAQ, per germline (reference sequence). CDR3 residues: CASRPAGGGYEQYF. The CDR3 bases that were read are TGTGCCAGCAGACCAGCAGGGGGCGGCTACGAG. Complete variable domain (other parts from reference TRBV7-9 and TRBJ2-7): DTGVSQNPRHKITKRGQNVTFRCDPISEHNRLYWYRQTLGQGPEFLTYFQNEAQLEKSRLLSDRFSAERPKGSFSTLEIQRTEQGDSAMYLCASRPAGGGYEQYFGPGTRLTVT.

This clone has more than one count but fewer than ten. The CDR3 end is not reached by the read, which stops 3 residues before it; the germline J gene fills it in. The chain combines TRBV20-1 with TRBJ1-1; 8 nucleotides line up with TRBD1. The CDR3 runs to 14 residues. The germline gives CDR1 DFQATT, CDR2 SNEGSKA (reference sequence). V dropped 6 bases and J dropped 1; count of bases not matched to a gene: 7. CDR3 protein: CSAPRGQGNTEAFF. CDR3 DNA, as far as it was read: TGCAGTGCACCCCGAGGACAGGGGAACACTGAA.

This clone ranks as medium-sized. The observed sequence ends 3 residues before the CDR3 terminus, with the missing tail filled in from the germline J gene. The chain uses TRBV5-5 and TRBJ2-1; D remains ambiguous. Looked up from germline, CDR1 is SGHKS and CDR2 is YYEKEE (reference sequence). This CDR3 comprises 13 residues. Between the trimmed V and J ends, which lost 6 bases and 6 bases, there was a span of 13 bases. The sequenced part of the CDR3 DNA is TGTGCCAGCACTCGCCCCCCCGGCAATGAG. It encodes CASTRPPGNE. The full CDR3 protein is CASTRPPGNEQFF. Looking up the rest from reference TRBV5-5 and TRBJ2-1 gives the full variable domain: DAGVTQSPTHLIKTRGQQVTLRCSPISGHKSVSWYQQVLGQGPQFIFQYYEKEERGRGNFPDRFSARQFPNYSSELNVNALLLGDSALYLCASTRPPGNEQFFGPGTRLTVL.

On this clone: The read stops 3 residues short of the end of the CDR3; the missing end is completed from the germline J gene. This chain joins TRBV7-8 and TRBJ2-5, with D possibly matching TRBD1 (7 bases). The CDR3 has 17 amino acids. The V and J ends lost 5 bases and 1 base respectively, with 20 bases between them. Germline CDR1 SGHVS, CDR2 FQNEAQ. The CDR3 protein is CASSNRRAGGSQETQYF. Partial CDR3 DNA: TGTGCCAGCAGCAACAGAAGGGCAGGGGGGTCCCAAGAGACC.

A word on this clone: The CDR3 end falls 3 residues outside the read, so it is completed with the germline J gene. This chain connects TRBV7-3 to TRBJ2-1; no clear D. Trimming took 6 bases from V and 0 from J, leaving 12 bases between them. The CDR3 runs to 15 residues. CDR1 and CDR2 from the germline V gene are SGHTA and FQGTGA. The CDR3 sequence is CASRDGGASYNEQFF. The DNA read from the CDR3 is TGTGCCAGCAGGGATGGCGGAGCCTCCTACAATGAG.

This clone occurred a few times. The read stops 3 residues short of the end of the CDR3; the missing end is completed from the germline J gene. The J gene is TRBJ2-5, the V gene TRBV19, with a possible D match to TRBD1 (5 bases). Deletions cut 2 bases from V and 1 base from J, with 8 bases between. This CDR3 is built from 14 residues. Germline values: CDR1 LNHDA, CDR2 SQIVND (reference sequence). CDR3 DNA (partial): TGTGCCAGTAGTATATTAGGGGTCCAAGAGACC. This encodes CASSILGVQET. The complete CDR3 reads CASSILGVQETQYF.

The sample holds many counts of this clone. Read sequence stops 3 residues before the CDR3 end, and the germline J gene provides the missing end. The V gene is TRBV29-1, the J gene TRBJ1-1; perhaps TRBD1 as D (6 bases). Trimming left V 5 bases short and J 0 bases short, with 10 bases between. The V gene's germline CDR1 is SQVTM and CDR2 ANQGSEA. The CDR3 has 13 amino acids. CDR3 sequence reads: CSVPGVLNTEAFF. Partial CDR3 DNA: TGCAGCGTTCCAGGGGTCTTGAACACTGAA. The full variable domain, rest sourced from reference TRBV29-1 and TRBJ1-1, is SAVISQKPSRDICQRGTSLTIQCQVDSQVTMMFWYRQQPGQSLTLIATANQGSEATYESGFVIDKFPISRPNLTFSTLTVSNMSPEDSSIYLCSVPGVLNTEAFFGQGTRLTVV.

This clone was seen at least ten times. Read sequence stops 3 residues before the CDR3 end, and the germline J gene provides the missing end. The rearrangement links TRBV5-6 to TRBJ2-1; possible D gene TRBD2, 5 bases. The germline V gene encodes CDR1 SGHDT and CDR2 YYEEEE. This CDR3 contains 15 residues. Deletions cut 2 bases from V and 6 bases from J, with 15 bases between. CDR3 DNA (partial): TGTGCCAGCAGCTTCCTGAAAAGCGGTGTCAATGAG. Its translation: CASSFLKSGVNE. The full CDR3 protein is CASSFLKSGVNEQFF.

This clone was seen a handful of times. The read gets to within 3 residues of the CDR3 end, and the germline J gene fills in the rest. The genes are TRBV6-1 and TRBJ1-2; TRBD1 aligns across 7 bases. This CDR3 spans 13 amino acids. V dropped 2 bases and J dropped 4; count of bases not matched to a gene: 1. In germline, CDR1 is MNHNS, CDR2 SASEGT. The CDR3 DNA, read in part, is TGTGCCAGCAGTGAAACAGGGGCCTATGGC. Its translation is CASSETGAYG. The full CDR3 protein reads CASSETGAYGYTF.

This clone was seen ten or more times. The CDR3 end is not reached by the read, which stops 3 residues before it; the germline J gene fills it in. The chain links TRBV5-6 to TRBJ2-7; TRBD2 might be the D (5 bases). V shed 1 base and J shed 3 bases, with 14 bases lying between them. The CDR3 loop spans 15 amino acids. In germline, CDR1 is SGHDT, CDR2 YYEEEE. The sequenced CDR3 bases are TGTGCCAGCAGCTTGCGGGCTCGCGGACTCTACGAG. Translation gives CASSLRARGLYE. In full, the CDR3 is CASSLRARGLYEQYF.

This clone was observed many times. The read ends 3 residues shy of where the CDR3 ends; the end is completed using the germline J gene. This sequence joins TRBV5-1 and TRBJ2-3; weak D call: TRBD2 (6 bases). The CDR3 runs to 17 residues. The V end was cut by 3 bases, the J end by 0 bases, with 17 bases between. From germline, CDR1 is SGHRS and CDR2 YFSETQ. The CDR3 here is CASSSGLLRTSTDTQYF. The CDR3 bases that were read are TGCGCCAGCAGCTCGGGACTTCTGAGAACTAGCACAGATACG.

This clone was counted at least ten times. The read terminates 3 residues before the CDR3 end, so the remaining end is supplied by the germline J gene. The V gene is TRBV7-3, the J gene TRBJ2-7; 10 bases map to TRBD1. The junction had 4 bases not matched to a gene; V was cut back by 5 bases and J by 0 bases. Per the germline V gene, CDR1 is SGHTA and CDR2 is FQGTGA. The CDR3 spans 15 residues. CDR3 residues: CASSRGTGDSYEQYF. The CDR3 bases that were read are TGTGCCAGCAGCCGCGGGACAGGGGACTCCTACGAG.

A note on this clone: Sequencing ends 3 residues short of the CDR3 end; the germline J gene provides the rest. The V call is TRBV30, the J call TRBJ2-3, with D tentatively TRBD2 (6 bases). The V end lost 0 bases, the J end lost 5 bases, and 9 bases lay between the germline ends. CDR3 size: 13 residues. The V gene's germline CDR1 is GTSNPN and CDR2 SVGIG (reference sequence). CDR3 sequence: CAWSVTGLDTQYF. The sequenced part of the CDR3 DNA is TGTGCCTGGAGTGTCACGGGACTAGATACG.

As concerns this clone: Germline and junction disagree at one end, which may indicate a read error. The read ends 3 residues before the CDR3 terminus; that terminus is restored from the germline J gene. This sequence joins TRBV2 and TRBJ2-7, with a possible D match to TRBD2 (6 bases). The CDR3 contains 14 residues. The germline V gene encodes CDR1 SNHLY and CDR2 FYNNEI. The CDR3 is CATRTGTASHEQYF. The sequenced part of the CDR3 DNA is TGTGCCACTAGAACCGGGACTGCCTCCCACGAG.

A note on this clone: The CDR3 end is not reached by the read, which stops 3 residues before it; the germline J gene fills it in. The rearrangement links TRBV2 to TRBJ1-1, with 9 positions matching TRBD1. V lost 6 bases, J lost 4 bases, and 6 bases stayed unmatched. Germline CDR1 SNHLY, CDR2 FYNNEI. The length of the CDR3 is 14 residues. The part of the CDR3 DNA that was read is TGTGCCAGCAGGGTGACAGGGGGGGCCACTGAA. Protein product: CASRVTGGATE. The whole CDR3 sequence reads CASRVTGGATEAFF. Full variable domain (remainder filled in from reference TRBV2 and TRBJ1-1): EPEVTQTPSHQVTQMGQEVILRCVPISNHLYFYWYRQILGQKVEFLVSFYNNEISEKSEIFDDQFSVERPDGSNFTLKIRSTKLEDSAMYFCASRVTGGATEAFFGQGTRLTVV.

This clone showed up many times. The CDR3 end lies 3 residues beyond the end of the read and is filled in from the germline J gene. The chain couples TRBV30 to TRBJ1-4; D is uncertain. Trimming stripped 6 bases from V and 3 bases from J, with 14 bases between. Germline V gene lookup returns CDR1 GTSNPN and CDR2 SVGIG (reference sequence). The CDR3 sequence is 14 residues long. CDR3 amino acids: CACQDRGSNEKLFF. The DNA read from the CDR3 is TGTGCCTGCCAGGATAGAGGGTCTAATGAAAAA.

A word on this clone: The read ends 3 residues shy of where the CDR3 ends; the end is completed using the germline J gene. The J gene is TRBJ2-1, the V gene TRBV5-8; 8 positions match TRBD1. V dropped 4 bases and J dropped 7; count of bases not matched to a gene: 10. In germline, CDR1 is SGHTS, CDR2 YDEGEE. The CDR3 totals 15 residues. Partial CDR3 DNA: TGTGCCAGCAGCACAGGGGGGCGGGGCGCAAATGAG. Translation gives CASSTGGRGANE. The entire CDR3 is CASSTGGRGANEQFF.

The sample holds many counts of this clone. The CDR3 end is not reached by the read, which stops 3 residues before it; the germline J gene fills it in. This rearrangement joins TRBV18 to TRBJ2-1; TRBD1 aligns across 8 bases. Germline CDR1 reads KGHSH; CDR2 reads LQKENI. This CDR3 contains 17 residues. J was trimmed by 6 bases and V by 1 base; bases with no gene match: 11. The CDR3 bases that were read are TGTGCCAGCTCACCACGGCAGGGGGCCCTAAGGGCCAATGAG. Encoded protein: CASSPRQGALRANE. In full, the CDR3 is CASSPRQGALRANEQFF. The full variable domain, rest sourced from reference TRBV18 and TRBJ2-1, is NAGVMQNPRHLVRRRGQEARLRCSPMKGHSHVYWYRQLPEEGLKFMVYLQKENIIDESGMPKERFSAEFPKEGPSILRIQQVVRGDSAAYFCASSPRQGALRANEQFFGPGTRLTVL.

This clone was detected ten times or more. The sequenced fragment ends 3 residues before the CDR3 boundary, so the rest is inferred from the germline J gene. This chain joins TRBV3-1 (or the pseudogene TRBV3-2) and TRBJ1-2; D is undetermined. In germline, CDR1 is LGHDT, CDR2 YNNKEL (reference sequence). The CDR3 loop spans 15 amino acids. V was pared by 3 bases and J by 5 bases, with 16 bases between. The CDR3 sequence: CASSHQATAVYGYTF. The CDR3 bases that were read are TGTGCCAGCAGCCACCAGGCGACCGCCGTATATGGC.

A few counts support this clone. The observed sequence ends 3 residues before the CDR3 terminus, with the missing tail filled in from the germline J gene. The chain links TRBV7-9 to TRBJ1-5; D is perhaps TRBD1 (5 bases). CDR3 length: 15 residues. The V gene lost 5 bases and the J gene lost 2 bases, with 13 bases spanning the gap. Per germline, CDR1 SEHNR and CDR2 FQNEAQ (reference sequence). Partial CDR3 DNA: TGTGCCAGCAGCCGGGAGACAGACGGCAATCAGCCC. This encodes CASSRETDGNQP. The CDR3 in its entirety is CASSRETDGNQPQHF.

Concerning this clone: The CDR3 end falls 3 residues outside the read, so it is completed with the germline J gene. The chain couples TRBV2 to TRBJ2-5, with D tentatively TRBD2 (5 bases). Germline V CDR1 and CDR2: SNHLY, FYNNEI. V lost 2 bases, J lost 7 bases, and 8 bases lay in between. The CDR3 spans 12 residues. The sequenced CDR3 bases are TGTGCCAGCAGTGAAATACGGGGGACC. Encoded protein: CASSEIRGT. In full, the CDR3 is CASSEIRGTQYF.

About this clone itself: The read gets to within 3 residues of the CDR3 end, and the germline J gene fills in the rest. The chain joins TRBV19 to TRBJ2-1; weak D call: TRBD2 (5 bases). The germline V gene has CDR1 LNHDA and CDR2 SQIVND (reference sequence). Between the trimmed V and J ends, which lost 3 bases and 7 bases, there was a span of 13 bases. This CDR3 comprises 14 residues. CDR3 loop: CASSMMNPGNEQFF. CDR3 bases read: TGTGCCAGTAGTATGATGAACCCGGGGAATGAG.

This clone was seen ten or more times. The read ends 3 residues before the CDR3 terminus; that terminus is restored from the germline J gene. The chain joins TRBV7-8 to TRBJ2-2; 7 positions match TRBD2. Germline CDR1 reads SGHVS; CDR2 reads FQNEAQ. The CDR3 is 17 residues long. The junction had 13 bases not matched to a gene; V was cut back by 5 bases and J by 4 bases. CDR3 bases read: TGTGCCAGCAGCGAAGCTCTCGCGGGAGAGGGCACCGGGGAG. It encodes CASSEALAGEGTGE. The full CDR3 protein is CASSEALAGEGTGELFF. Full variable domain (missing parts from reference TRBV7-8 and TRBJ2-2): GAGVSQSPRYKVAKRGQDVALRCDPISGHVSLFWYQQALGQGPEFLTYFQNEAQLDKSGLPSDRFFAERPEGSVSTLKIQRTQQEDSAVYLCASSEALAGEGTGELFFGEGSRLTVL.